The 31 T cell receptor beta chains listed next were all sequenced from one sample in a study of blood T cell repertoires in COVID-19. The data were produced by immunoSEQ multiplex PCR, yet TCRdb's version contains in-frame clones alone and is incomplete. The data contain approximately 120,000 clones, about nine tenths of them singletons. The sample was peripheral blood. The receptors originated from a human donor in a cohort sampled during active COVID-19.

The rearrangement uses TRBV29-1 and TRBJ2-2; 8 bases fit TRBD1. Germline lookup yields CDR1 SQVTM and CDR2 ANQGSEA. Trimming cost V 6 bases and J 5 bases; bases outside gene matches: 8. This CDR3 is 14 amino acids long. CDR3 sequence reads: CSVADRGLTGELFF. In DNA, the CDR3 is TGCAGCGTGGCTGACAGGGGCTTGACCGGGGAGCTGTTTTTT.

This clone has only a few counts. The chain employs TRBV5-4 and TRBJ2-7, with 7 bases fitting TRBD2. The V and J ends lost 0 bases and 2 bases, in that order; junction bases with no gene match: 11. Germline V CDR1 and CDR2: SGHNT, YYREEE (reference sequence). This CDR3 contains 17 residues. The CDR3 nucleotides read TGTGCCAGCAGCTTGGGATCAGGTGGGAGGGGCCCCTACGAGCAGTACTTC. It encodes CASSLGSGGRGPYEQYF.

V and J are TRBV7-8 and TRBJ2-2, with 11 positions matching TRBD2. Germline CDR1 is SGHVS and CDR2 is FQNEAQ. The V and J ends lost 1 base and 0 bases, in that order; junction bases with no gene match: 4. This CDR3 spans 18 amino acids. The CDR3 bases are TGTGCCAGCAGCTTAGGGCTAGCGGGAGGCACGAACACCGGGGAGCTGTTTTTT. Translated: CASSLGLAGGTNTGELFF.

The chain carries TRBV9 and TRBJ2-5; TRBD2 matches at 10 bases. From germline, CDR1 is SGDLS and CDR2 YYNGEE. This CDR3 region has 15 residues. Trimming removed 3 bases from V and 5 bases from J; junction bases left unmatched: 7. The CDR3 here is CASSDSAGGRETQYF. The CDR3 DNA reads as TGTGCCAGCAGCGACTCAGCGGGGGGGCGGGAGACCCAGTACTTC.

This chain links TRBV5-6 with TRBJ2-7; TRBD1 matches at 7 bases. CDR3 length: 14 amino acids. Germline values: CDR1 SGHDT, CDR2 YYEEEE. V lost 2 bases and J lost 3; bases outside the gene matches: 5. The CDR3 sequence: CASSLQGPHYEQYF. The CDR3 DNA is TGTGCCAGCAGCTTACAGGGGCCCCACTACGAGCAGTACTTC.

V gene TRBV4-2 combines with J gene TRBJ1-3; 7 bases map to TRBD1. With 6 bases clipped from V and 0 bases from J, the junction kept 8 bases outside the gene matches. The CDR3 runs to 16 residues. Per the germline V gene, CDR1 is LGHNA and CDR2 is YNFKEQ. The CDR3 nucleotides are TGTGCCAGCAGGCACGCCGACAGGGTCTCTGGAAACACCATATATTTT. Protein sequence: CASRHADRVSGNTIYF.

The gene calls are TRBV12-5 and TRBJ2-2; D is uncertain. This CDR3 has 15 residues. With 4 bases removed from V and 2 bases from J, the gap between germline ends came to 11 bases. CDR1 and CDR2 (germline): LGHNT, FRNRAP. This CDR3 reads CASGSHRVNTGELFF. The CDR3 DNA sequence: TGTGCTAGTGGTTCCCACCGGGTTAACACCGGGGAGCTGTTTTTT.

The chain recombines TRBV5-4 with TRBJ2-4; D may be TRBD2 (5 bases). This CDR3 has 16 amino acids. V was pared by 0 bases and J by 0 bases, with 10 bases between. Germline CDR1 is SGHNT and CDR2 is YYREEE (reference sequence). Here the CDR3 reads CASSLASGVAKNIQYF. The CDR3 DNA follows: TGTGCCAGCAGCTTGGCAAGCGGTGTAGCCAAAAACATTCAGTACTTC. The full variable domain, in which reference TRBV5-4 and TRBJ2-4 provide the parts outside the CDR3, is ETGVTQSPTHLIKTRGQQVTLRCSSQSGHNTVSWYQQALGQGPQFIFQYYREEENGRGNFPPRFSGLQFPNYSSELNVNALELDDSALYLCASSLASGVAKNIQYFGAGTRLSVL.

The chain couples TRBV5-1 to TRBJ2-7, with 8 bases that match TRBD2. V dropped 0 bases and J dropped 5; count of bases not matched to a gene: 16. Germline CDR1 reads SGHRS; CDR2 reads YFSETQ. The CDR3 loop spans 18 amino acids. The CDR3 sequence: CASSLASASGFAPNEQYF. CDR3 coding DNA: TGCGCCAGCAGCTTGGCCAGCGCTAGCGGGTTCGCTCCTAACGAGCAGTACTTC.

This clone is a singleton in its sample. The chain recombines TRBV6-2 or TRBV6-3 with TRBJ1-6; possibly TRBD1 for D (6 bases). Germline-derived CDR1 and CDR2 are MNHEY and SVGEGT. Trimming removed 5 bases from V and 12 bases from J, with 23 bases in between. CDR3 length: 16 amino acids. CDR3 coding DNA: TGTGCCAGCAGTCAAGCCCACTTCGGACAGCTTCGACCCCTCCACTTT. Its protein product is CASSQAHFGQLRPLHF.

This clone was observed a single time. The rearrangement links TRBV13 to TRBJ2-7; D might be TRBD2 (5 bases). Germline CDR1 is PRHDT and CDR2 is FYEKMQ (reference sequence). Trimming took 0 bases from V and 5 from J, leaving 11 bases between them. This CDR3 spans 14 amino acids. In nucleotides, the CDR3 is TGTGCCAGCAGCTTAGGCAGAGGGTGGAACGAGCAGTACTTC. As protein: CASSLGRGWNEQYF.

The V call is TRBV11-2, the J call TRBJ2-1, with D tentatively TRBD2 (6 bases). Trimming shortened V by 5 bases and J by 0 bases, and 17 bases separated the two germline ends. The CDR3 has 17 amino acids. The germline V gene encodes CDR1 SGHAT and CDR2 FQNNGV. CDR3 DNA: TGTGCCAGCAGCCACCGGCCCCTTAGCGGCTCCTACAATGAGCAGTTCTTC. Amino acids: CASSHRPLSGSYNEQFF.

The chain couples TRBV24-1 to TRBJ1-2; D unclear. The CDR3 has 16 amino acids. From germline, CDR1 is KGHDR and CDR2 SFDVKD. Trimming took 5 bases from V and 0 from J, leaving 15 bases between them. The CDR3 reads CATSGPVRSSNYGYTF. The CDR3, as DNA: TGTGCCACCAGTGGACCAGTGAGGTCCTCTAACTATGGCTACACCTTC.

The gene calls are TRBV7-9 and TRBJ2-3, with a weak D call TRBD1 (6 bases). V was clipped by 5 bases and J by 3 bases, with 18 bases between them. The CDR3 is made up of 16 amino acids. The germline CDR1 and CDR2 sequences are SEHNR and FQNEAQ (reference sequence). CDR3 DNA: TGTGCCAGCAGCGGATCAGACAGGAGGTGGACAGATACGCAGTATTTT. This codes for CASSGSDRRWTDTQYF.

This clone was recorded once. The chain combines TRBV12-2 with TRBJ2-5; the D call TRBD2 from the table was never checked on the DNA. TRBV12-2 is recorded as a pseudogene. The CDR3 is 15 residues long. This CDR3 is CASRLAAGGVETQYF. The CDR3 coding sequence is TGTGCAAGTCGCTTAGCCGCGGGGGGCGTCGAGACCCAGTACTTC.

The sample holds one count of this clone. The J gene is TRBJ2-7, the V gene TRBV5-6; 7 bases fit TRBD1. This CDR3 is built from 12 residues. Germline V gives CDR1 SGHDT, CDR2 YYEEEE. The junction had 2 bases not matched to a gene; V was cut back by 4 bases and J by 4 bases. The CDR3 nucleotides read TGTGCCAGCAGCCGACAGGGTTACGAGCAGTACTTC. Translated: CASSRQGYEQYF.

This clone has a single count. The chain links TRBV14 to TRBJ1-2, with 8 bases lining up with TRBD1. The CDR3 has 13 amino acids. Germline V gene data show CDR1 as SGHDN and CDR2 as FVKESK. The V gene end was trimmed by 8 bases and the J gene end by 4 bases; junction bases not matched to a gene: 6. The CDR3 sequence: CASRGQGIYGYTF. DNA for the CDR3: TGTGCCAGCCGCGGACAGGGCATCTATGGCTACACCTTC.

This clone was seen only once. The V call is TRBV4-2, the J call TRBJ2-1; TRBD2 matches at 13 bases. The CDR3 contains 16 residues. V was clipped by 4 bases and J by 5 bases; unmatched bases: 5. The germline CDR1 and CDR2 sequences are LGHNA and YNFKEQ. The CDR3, as DNA: TGTGCCAGCAGCCCCTTACTAGCGGGGGGGGACAATGAGCAGTTCTTC. Amino acids: CASSPLLAGGDNEQFF.

The J gene is TRBJ1-3, the V gene TRBV6-1; 7 positions match TRBD1. The germline gives CDR1 MNHNS, CDR2 SASEGT. The CDR3 totals 15 residues. V gave up 2 bases and J gave up 16 bases; unmatched junction bases: 17. DNA of the CDR3: TGTGCCAGCAGTGAATCAGCTTCGGGGGTGGAGGACAGGTATTTT. It translates to CASSESASGVEDRYF.

This chain links TRBV4-2 with TRBJ2-2; possibly TRBD1 for D (7 bases). Germline V gene sequence: CDR1 LGHNA, CDR2 YNFKEQ. CDR3 length: 16 residues. The V end was cut by 0 bases, the J end by 6 bases, with 14 bases between. The CDR3 DNA follows: TGTGCCAGCAGCCAAGAGGGGGGACAGTCTCCCGGGGAGCTGTTTTTT. This sequence encodes CASSQEGGQSPGELFF.

The V gene is TRBV4-2, the J gene TRBJ2-7, with 9 bases matching TRBD2. The CDR3 contains 14 residues. Per the germline V gene, CDR1 is LGHNA and CDR2 is YNFKEQ. V lost 3 bases, J lost 2 bases, and 2 bases stayed unmatched. The CDR3 reads CASSQAGGPYEQYF. In DNA form, the CDR3 reads TGTGCCAGCAGCCAGGCGGGAGGGCCCTACGAGCAGTACTTC.

V gene TRBV5-5 combines with J gene TRBJ1-4; D possibly corresponds to TRBD1 (6 bases). Germline loops: CDR1 SGHKS, CDR2 YYEKEE (reference sequence). The V end lost 3 bases, the J end lost 16 bases, and 16 bases lay between the germline ends. The CDR3 consists of 12 residues. DNA of the CDR3: TGTGCCAGCAGCTACGACAGGAATTTTTGGTTTTTT. Amino acid sequence: CASSYDRNFWFF.

The V and J genes are TRBV5-1 and TRBJ2-1; tentatively, D is TRBD2 (5 bases). The CDR3 is 17 residues long. Germline V gene sequence: CDR1 SGHRS, CDR2 YFSETQ. Trimming left V 4 bases short and J 1 base short, with 18 bases between. The CDR3 is CASSPSSSTGSYNEQFF. CDR3 sequence (DNA): TGCGCCAGCAGCCCCTCTAGCAGTACCGGGTCCTACAATGAGCAGTTCTTC.

The chain is built from TRBV11-3 and TRBJ2-1; 8 bases fit TRBD2. Germline assignment: CDR1 SGHNT and CDR2 YENEEA. The J segment lost 0 bases and the V segment lost 5 bases, leaving 9 bases of the junction unmatched. The CDR3 spans 17 residues. The CDR3 coding sequence is TGTGCCAGCAGCCTTCCGCAGCGGGGGAGCTCCTACAATGAGCAGTTCTTC. Translated, it gives CASSLPQRGSSYNEQFF.

J is TRBJ2-3 and V is TRBV7-2; a possible D gene is TRBD2 (5 bases). In germline, CDR1 is SGHTA, CDR2 FQGNSA. Deletions cut 5 bases from V and 5 bases from J, with 11 bases between. CDR3 length: 13 amino acids. The CDR3 DNA reads as TGTGCCAGCAGCCACGGAGGAAGAGATACGCAGTATTTT. As protein: CASSHGGRDTQYF.

The chain recombines TRBV12-3 or TRBV12-4 with TRBJ2-1; D remains unclear. The V end lost 6 bases, the J end lost 10 bases, and 10 bases lay between the germline ends. CDR3 size: 11 residues. CDR3 protein: CASRLGWEQFF. CDR3 coding DNA: TGTGCCAGCAGACTCGGTTGGGAGCAGTTCTTC.

V usage is TRBV5-4 and J usage is TRBJ2-7; perhaps TRBD1 as D (6 bases). Trimming stripped 4 bases from V and 3 bases from J, with 14 bases between. This CDR3 region has 14 residues. Germline V lookup: CDR1 SGHNT, CDR2 YYREEE (reference sequence). The CDR3 sequence: CASSLKGQDYEQYF. CDR3 DNA sequence: TGTGCCAGCAGCCTGAAGGGACAAGACTACGAGCAGTACTTC.

The rearrangement links TRBV24-1 to TRBJ1-2; D might be TRBD1 (5 bases). V lost 3 bases to trimming and J lost 4 bases, with 8 bases between them. The length of the CDR3 is 13 residues. CDR1 and CDR2 from the germline V gene are KGHDR and SFDVKD. For the CDR3, the DNA is TGTGCCACCAGTGATGACAGCACCTATGGCTACACCTTC. It yields the protein CATSDDSTYGYTF.

The rearrangement uses TRBV27 and TRBJ2-2, with 7 nucleotides matching TRBD1. V dropped 5 bases and J dropped 1; count of bases not matched to a gene: 7. The CDR3 covers 16 residues. Germline loops: CDR1 MNHEY, CDR2 SMNVEV (reference sequence). CDR3 in amino acids: CASSPWTGKNTGELFF. CDR3 DNA sequence: TGTGCCAGCAGTCCTTGGACAGGCAAGAACACCGGGGAGCTGTTTTTT.

A remark on this clone: Other DNA sequences from this sample encode an identical CDR3 as well. The chain joins TRBV9 to TRBJ1-1; 8 bases fit TRBD1. CDR3 length: 13 residues. V trimming: 3 bases; J trimming: 4 bases; junction bases outside the gene matches: 2. Germline CDR1 and CDR2: SGDLS and YYNGEE. The CDR3 sequence is CASSATGGTEAFF. The CDR3 bases are TGTGCCAGCAGCGCTACAGGGGGCACTGAAGCTTTCTTT.

The chain links TRBV9 to TRBJ1-2; no clear D gene. The CDR3 sequence is 14 residues long. Germline V gene data show CDR1 as SGDLS and CDR2 as YYNGEE. Trimming shortened V by 6 bases and J by 6 bases, and 18 bases separated the two germline ends. Written as DNA, the CDR3 is TGTGCCAGCAAGGCCGGGGAAGGGAACAATGGCTACACCTTC. This gives the protein CASKAGEGNNGYTF.